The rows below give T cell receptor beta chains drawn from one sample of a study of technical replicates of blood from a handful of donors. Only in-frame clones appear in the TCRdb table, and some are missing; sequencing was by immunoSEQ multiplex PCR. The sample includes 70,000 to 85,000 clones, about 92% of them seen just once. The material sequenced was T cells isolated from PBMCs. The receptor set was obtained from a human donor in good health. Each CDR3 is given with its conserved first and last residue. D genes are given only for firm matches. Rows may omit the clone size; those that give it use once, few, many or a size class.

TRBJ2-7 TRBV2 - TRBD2 CASARGRNYEQYF TGTGCCAGCGCTCGCGGGAGAAACTACGAGCAGTACTTC
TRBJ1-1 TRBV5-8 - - CASSLLPGGQANTEAFF TGTGCCAGCAGCTTACTCCCCGGGGGTCAGGCAAACACTGAAGCTTTCTTT
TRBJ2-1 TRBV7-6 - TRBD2 CASSLEAGGKYNEQFF TGTGCCAGCAGCTTAGAAGCGGGGGGCAAGTACAATGAGCAGTTCTTC
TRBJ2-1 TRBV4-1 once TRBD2 CASSQGTLAGRYNEQFF TGCGCCAGCAGCCAAGGAACTCTAGCGGGGAGGTACAATGAGCAGTTCTTC
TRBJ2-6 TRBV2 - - CASSKVGNGANVLTF TGTGCCAGCAGTAAAGTCGGGAATGGGGCCAACGTCCTGACTTTC
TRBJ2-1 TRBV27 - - CASSLLGSPYNEQFF TGTGCCAGCAGTTTATTGGGGAGTCCCTACAATGAGCAGTTCTTC
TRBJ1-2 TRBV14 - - CASSSSRGEGYTF TGTGCCAGCAGCTCTTCACGGGGAGAGGGCTACACCTTC
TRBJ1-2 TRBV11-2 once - CASSLVGATPNYGYTF TGTGCCAGCAGCTTAGTAGGGGCCACCCCGAACTATGGCTACACCTTC
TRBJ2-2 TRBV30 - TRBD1 CAWRAGQGAGELFF TGTGCCTGGAGAGCGGGACAGGGGGCCGGGGAGCTGTTTTTT
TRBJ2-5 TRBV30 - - CAWSLAESQETQYF TGTGCCTGGAGTTTGGCAGAATCCCAAGAGACCCAGTACTTC
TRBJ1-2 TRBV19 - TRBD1 CASRPGGGKSGGYTF TGTGCCAGTAGGCCAGGGGGCGGGAAAAGCGGTGGCTACACCTTC
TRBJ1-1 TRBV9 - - CASSQGHQNTEAFF TGTGCCAGCAGCCAGGGCCACCAGAACACTGAAGCTTTCTTT
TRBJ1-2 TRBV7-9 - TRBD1 CASSRDRAGYTF TGTGCCAGCAGTCGGGACAGGGCTGGCTACACCTTC
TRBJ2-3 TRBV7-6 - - CASSFLTSTDTQYF TGTGCCAGCAGCTTCCTGACTAGCACAGATACGCAGTATTTT
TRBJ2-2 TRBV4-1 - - CASSQARVTGELFF TGCGCCAGCAGCCAAGCCAGGGTCACCGGGGAGCTGTTTTTT
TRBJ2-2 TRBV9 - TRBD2 CASSARPGLAGGLSPYTGELFF TGTGCCAGCAGCGCCCGGCCGGGACTAGCGGGAGGTTTGTCCCCCTACACCGGGGAGCTGTTTTTT
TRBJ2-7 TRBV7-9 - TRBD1 CASSLDAGKGAYEQYF TGTGCCAGCAGCTTAGATGCCGGTAAGGGGGCGTACGAGCAGTACTTC
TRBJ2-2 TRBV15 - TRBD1 CATSRVPGGNTGELFF TGTGCCACCAGCAGAGTGCCAGGGGGGAACACCGGGGAGCTGTTTTTT
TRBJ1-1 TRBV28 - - CASSSLGAGTEAFF TGTGCCAGCAGTTCGTTGGGCGCGGGGACTGAAGCTTTCTTT
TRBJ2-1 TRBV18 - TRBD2 CASQGLAGDRSYNEQFF TGTGCCAGCCAGGGACTAGCGGGAGACAGATCCTACAATGAGCAGTTCTTC
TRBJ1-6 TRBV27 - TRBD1 CASSLSRDRGSYSNSPLHF TGTGCCAGCAGTTTATCCCGGGACAGGGGGTCTTATTCCAATTCACCCCTCCACTTT
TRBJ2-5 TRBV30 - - CAWSVNSGETQYF TGTGCCTGGAGTGTAAACTCAGGGGAGACCCAGTACTTC
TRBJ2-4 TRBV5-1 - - CASSLNGENIQYF TGCGCCAGCAGCTTAAACGGGGAAAACATTCAGTACTTC
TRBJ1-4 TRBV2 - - CASSDTLGAGLFF TGTGCCAGCAGTGATACATTGGGGGCTGGACTGTTTTTT
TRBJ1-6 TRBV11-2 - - CASSLNAIERGLANSPLHF TGTGCCAGCAGCTTAAACGCCATAGAAAGGGGTCTGGCTAATTCACCCCTCCACTTT
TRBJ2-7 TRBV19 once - CASSIRGGTPTYEQYF TGTGCCAGTAGTATAAGGGGTGGGACACCCACCTACGAGCAGTACTTC
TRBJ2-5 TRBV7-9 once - CASSPGGLTQYF TGTGCCAGCAGTCCCGGAGGTTTGACCCAGTACTTC